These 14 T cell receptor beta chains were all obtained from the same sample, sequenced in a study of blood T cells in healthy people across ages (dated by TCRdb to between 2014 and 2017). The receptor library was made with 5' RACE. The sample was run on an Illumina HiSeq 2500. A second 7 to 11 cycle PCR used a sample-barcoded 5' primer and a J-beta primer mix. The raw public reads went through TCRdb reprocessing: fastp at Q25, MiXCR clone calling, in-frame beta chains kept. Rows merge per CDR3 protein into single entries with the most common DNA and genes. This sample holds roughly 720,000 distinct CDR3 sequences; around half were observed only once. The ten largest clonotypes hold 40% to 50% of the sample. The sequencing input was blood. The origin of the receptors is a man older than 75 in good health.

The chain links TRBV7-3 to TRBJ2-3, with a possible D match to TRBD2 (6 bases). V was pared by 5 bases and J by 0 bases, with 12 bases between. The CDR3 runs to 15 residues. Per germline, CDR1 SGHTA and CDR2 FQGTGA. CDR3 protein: CASSALAASTDTQYF. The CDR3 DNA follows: TGTGCCAGCAGCGCGTTAGCGGCTAGCACAGATACGCAGTATTTT.

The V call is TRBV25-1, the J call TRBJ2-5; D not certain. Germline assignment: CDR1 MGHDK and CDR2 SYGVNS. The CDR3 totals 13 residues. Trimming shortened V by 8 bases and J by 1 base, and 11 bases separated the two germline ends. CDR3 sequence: CASARGSQETQYF. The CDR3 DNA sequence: TGTGCCAGCGCCAGAGGATCCCAAGAGACCCAGTACTTC.

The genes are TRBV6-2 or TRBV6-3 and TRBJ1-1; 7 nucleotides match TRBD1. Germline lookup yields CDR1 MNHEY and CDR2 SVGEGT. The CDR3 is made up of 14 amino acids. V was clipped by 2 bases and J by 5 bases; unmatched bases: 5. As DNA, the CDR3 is TGTGCCAGCAGTTACGAGACAGGGTATACTGAAGCTTTCTTT. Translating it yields CASSYETGYTEAFF.

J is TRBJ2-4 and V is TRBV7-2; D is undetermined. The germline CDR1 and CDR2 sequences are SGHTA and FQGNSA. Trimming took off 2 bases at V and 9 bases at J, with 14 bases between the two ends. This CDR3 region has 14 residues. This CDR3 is CASSLRDMPPIQYF. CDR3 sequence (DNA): TGTGCCAGCAGCTTAAGGGATATGCCCCCCATTCAGTACTTC.

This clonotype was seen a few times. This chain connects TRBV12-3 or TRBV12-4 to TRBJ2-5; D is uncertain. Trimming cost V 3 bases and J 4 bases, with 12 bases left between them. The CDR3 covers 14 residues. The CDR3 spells CASSLASRRETQYF. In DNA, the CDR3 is TGTGCCAGCAGTTTGGCCAGCCGGAGAGAGACCCAGTACTTC.

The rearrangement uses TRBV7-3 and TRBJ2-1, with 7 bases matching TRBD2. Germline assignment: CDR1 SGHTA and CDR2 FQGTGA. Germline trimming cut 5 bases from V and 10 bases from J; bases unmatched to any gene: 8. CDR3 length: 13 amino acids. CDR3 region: CASSQLNSGEQFF. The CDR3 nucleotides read TGTGCCAGCAGCCAGCTTAATAGCGGGGAGCAGTTCTTC.

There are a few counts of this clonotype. CDR3 sequence reads: CASSVEGGGPNEQYF. CDR3 DNA: TGTGCCAGCAGCGTAGAAGGGGGAGGGCCCAACGAGCAGTACTTC. V is TRBV9 and J is TRBJ2-7, with D maybe TRBD2 (7 bases). Germline CDR1 is SGDLS and CDR2 is YYNGEE. The CDR3 loop spans 15 amino acids. Between the trimmed V and J ends, which lost 0 bases and 5 bases, there was a span of 15 bases.

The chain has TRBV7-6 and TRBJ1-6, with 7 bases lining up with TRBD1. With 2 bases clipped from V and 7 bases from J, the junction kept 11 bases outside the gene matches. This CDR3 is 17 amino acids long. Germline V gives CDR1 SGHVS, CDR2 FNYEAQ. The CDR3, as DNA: TGTGCCAGCAGCTTAACGCCGACAGGGCTGGGGAATTCACCCCTCCACTTT. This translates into CASSLTPTGLGNSPLHF.

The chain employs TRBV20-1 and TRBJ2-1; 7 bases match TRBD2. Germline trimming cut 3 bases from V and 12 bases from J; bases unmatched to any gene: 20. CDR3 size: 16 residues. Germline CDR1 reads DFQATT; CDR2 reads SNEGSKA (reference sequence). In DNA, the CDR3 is TGCAGTGCTAGGGAACAGGCGGGAGCTGGTAAACGTGGGCAGTTCTTC. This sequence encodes CSAREQAGAGKRGQFF.

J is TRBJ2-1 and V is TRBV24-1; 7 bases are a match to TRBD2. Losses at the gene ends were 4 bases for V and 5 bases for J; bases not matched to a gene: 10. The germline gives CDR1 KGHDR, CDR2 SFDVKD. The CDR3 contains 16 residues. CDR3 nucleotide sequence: TGTGCCACCAGTGAACTCAGTGGGGGGGAAAACAATGAGCAGTTCTTC. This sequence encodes CATSELSGGENNEQFF.

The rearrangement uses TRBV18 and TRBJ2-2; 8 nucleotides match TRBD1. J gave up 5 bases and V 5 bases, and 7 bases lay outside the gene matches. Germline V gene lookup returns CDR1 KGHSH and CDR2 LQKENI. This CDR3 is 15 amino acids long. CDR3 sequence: CASSSRQGYTGELFF. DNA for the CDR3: TGTGCCAGCTCATCTCGACAGGGGTATACCGGGGAGCTGTTTTTT.

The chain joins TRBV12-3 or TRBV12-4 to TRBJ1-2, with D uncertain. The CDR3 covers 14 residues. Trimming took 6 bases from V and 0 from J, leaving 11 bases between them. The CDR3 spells CASSRPTSNYGYTF. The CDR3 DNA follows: TGTGCCAGCAGCCGCCCGACATCTAACTATGGCTACACCTTC.

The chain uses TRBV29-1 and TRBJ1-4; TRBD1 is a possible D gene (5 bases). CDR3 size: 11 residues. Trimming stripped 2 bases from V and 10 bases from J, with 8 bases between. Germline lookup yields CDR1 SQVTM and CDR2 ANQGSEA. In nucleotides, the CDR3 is TGCAGCGTTGAAAAGGGGCTAAAACTGTTTTTT. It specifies CSVEKGLKLFF. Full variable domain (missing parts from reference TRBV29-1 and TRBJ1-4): SAVISQKPSRDICQRGTSLTIQCQVDSQVTMMFWYRQQPGQSLTLIATANQGSEATYESGFVIDKFPISRPNLTFSTLTVSNMSPEDSSIYLCSVEKGLKLFFGSGTQLSVL.

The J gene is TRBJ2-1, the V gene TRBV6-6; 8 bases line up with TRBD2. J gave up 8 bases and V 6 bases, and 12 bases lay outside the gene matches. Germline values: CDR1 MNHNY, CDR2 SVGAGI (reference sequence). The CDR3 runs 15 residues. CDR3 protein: CASRNLRGGRDEQFF. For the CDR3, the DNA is TGTGCCAGCAGGAACTTACGGGGGGGCCGCGATGAGCAGTTCTTC.